The following is a T cell receptor beta chain sequence with its context. Antigen unknown. V gave up 0 bases and J gave up 6 bases, with 12 bases separating them. This CDR3 has 14 residues. Germline assignment: CDR1 SGHRS and CDR2 YFSETQ. Template material for each sample was 550 to 700 ng of bulk tumor genomic DNA. Several biopsies per primary tumor, spaced far apart, were taken during surgery. Newly diagnosed with untreated non-small cell lung cancer, the patients underwent curative surgery. Each donor was a newly diagnosed non-small cell lung cancer patient undergoing surgery with curative intent. This sample was included in a study of immune heterogeneity within non-small cell lung tumors. Overall study: Among the tumors, several were squamous cell carcinomas, fewer than 11 were non-squamous carcinomas and 1 was not otherwise specified. Study conclusions and caveats: Dominant CDR3 beta clonotypes repeated across a patient's tumor loci, while different loci held unique high-frequency clones. A significant, moderate positive correlation (R about 0.34) linked local T-cell clonality and tumor mutational burden.

Multiplex PCR amplified TCR beta CDR3 with 32 V and 13 J primers. TCRdb ran MiXCR on the multiplex PCR reads and lists one entry per CDR3 protein. This sample carries about 15,000 distinct CDR3 sequences, under 35% of them seen once, and the ten largest clones take 13% to 15%. The sequencing input was lung tumor tissue. This receptor was obtained from a woman aged 50 to 60 with non-small cell lung cancer. This chain uses TRBV5-1 with TRBJ1-2; D is ambiguous. In DNA form, the CDR3 reads TGCGCCAGCAGCTTGGACAGTATAAGCCATGGCTACACCTTC. Protein product: CASSLDSISHGYTF. Full variable domain (outside the CDR3, taken from reference TRBV5-1 and TRBJ1-2): KAGVTQTPRYLIKTRGQQVTLSCSPISGHRSVSWYQQTPGQGLQFLFEYFSETQRNKGNFPGRFSGRQFSNSRSEMNVSTLELGDSALYLCASSLDSISHGYTFGSGTRLTVV.